This T cell receptor beta chain is drawn from a study of OX40 agonist ivuxolimab in advanced cancers. Overall study context: Earlier treatment with anti-PD-1, anti-PD-L1 or anti-CTLA-4 was permitted, and over 35% had received some.

Worth noting for this clone: Its antigen is unidentified.

Patients were excluded for autoimmune disease history or systemic immunosuppression. The protocol was immunoSEQ multiplex PCR, while the TCRdb copy is restricted to in-frame clones and leaves out a portion. The repertoire holds about 79,000 clones, with roughly four fifths as singletons. V dropped 2 bases and J dropped 2 bases, with 17 bases sitting between them. The CDR3 has 16 residues. Germline V gene data show CDR1 as SGHRS and CDR2 as YFSETQ. The study's findings and limits: The study found that CD8+ T cells averaged more expanded clones than CD4+.

V usage is TRBV5-1 and J usage is TRBJ2-7, with D possibly being TRBD1 (6 bases). This sequence was found in an adult with an advanced solid tumor such as melanoma, head and neck, liver or kidney cancer. Sequences were derived from CD4+ or CD8+ T cells sorted from blood, sampled in a trial of the OX40 agonist ivuxolimab. CDR3 in amino acids: CASSLLTGSTTYEQYF. The CDR3 nucleotides are TGCGCCAGCAGCTTACTGACAGGAAGCACTACCTACGAGCAGTACTTC.